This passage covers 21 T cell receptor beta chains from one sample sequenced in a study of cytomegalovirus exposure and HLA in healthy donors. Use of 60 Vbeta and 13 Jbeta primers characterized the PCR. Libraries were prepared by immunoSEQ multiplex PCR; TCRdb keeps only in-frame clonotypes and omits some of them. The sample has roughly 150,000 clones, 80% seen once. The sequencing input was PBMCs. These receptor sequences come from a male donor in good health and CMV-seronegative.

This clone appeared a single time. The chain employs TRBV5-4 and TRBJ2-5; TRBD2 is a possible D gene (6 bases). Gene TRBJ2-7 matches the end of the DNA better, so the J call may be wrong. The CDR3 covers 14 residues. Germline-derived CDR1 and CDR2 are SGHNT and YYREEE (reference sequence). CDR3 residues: CASSLFGGSYEQYF. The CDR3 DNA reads TGTGCCAGCAGCTTGTTCGGGGGTTCCTACGAGCAGTACTTC.

The CDR3 coding sequence is TGCGCCAGCAGCTTGTATACATTAGGGGGACAGGGGCCCTCCTACGAGCAGTACTTC. Its protein product is CASSLYTLGGQGPSYEQYF. V is TRBV5-1 and J is TRBJ2-7; TRBD1 matches at 10 bases. The CDR3 covers 19 residues. Germline V lookup: CDR1 SGHRS, CDR2 YFSETQ. V shed 1 base and J 0 bases; nucleotides not matched to a gene: 13.

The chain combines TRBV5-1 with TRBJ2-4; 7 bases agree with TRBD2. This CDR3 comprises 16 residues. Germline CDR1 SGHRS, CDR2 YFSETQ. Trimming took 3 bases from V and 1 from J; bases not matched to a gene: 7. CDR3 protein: CASSSGGVPAKNIQYF. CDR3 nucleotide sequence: TGCGCCAGCAGCTCGGGGGGAGTCCCTGCCAAAAACATTCAGTACTTC.

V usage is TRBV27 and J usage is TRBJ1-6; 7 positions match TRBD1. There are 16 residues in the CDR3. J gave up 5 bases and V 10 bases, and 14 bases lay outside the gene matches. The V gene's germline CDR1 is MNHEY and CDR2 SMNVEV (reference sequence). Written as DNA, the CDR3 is TGTGCCACCAGAGGGACAGCCCTAGGTGATAATTCACCCCTCCACTTT. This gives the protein CATRGTALGDNSPLHF.

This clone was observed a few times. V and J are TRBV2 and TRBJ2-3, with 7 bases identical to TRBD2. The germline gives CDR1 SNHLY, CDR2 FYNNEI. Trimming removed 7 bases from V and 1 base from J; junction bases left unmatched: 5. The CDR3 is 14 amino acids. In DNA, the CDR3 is TGTGCCAGCACAGCGGGGATCGGCACAGATACGCAGTATTTT. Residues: CASTAGIGTDTQYF.

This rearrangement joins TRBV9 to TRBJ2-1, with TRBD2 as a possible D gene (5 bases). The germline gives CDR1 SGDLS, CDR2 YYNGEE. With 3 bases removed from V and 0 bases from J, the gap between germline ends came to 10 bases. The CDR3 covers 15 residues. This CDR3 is CASSATGSSYNEQFF. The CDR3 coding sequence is TGTGCCAGCAGCGCCACGGGGAGCTCCTACAATGAGCAGTTCTTC. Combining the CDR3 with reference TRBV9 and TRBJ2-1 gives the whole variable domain DSGVTQTPKHLITATGQRVTLRCSPRSGDLSVYWYQQSLDQGLQFLIQYYNGEERAKGNILERFSAQQFPDLHSELNLSSLELGDSALYFCASSATGSSYNEQFFGPGTRLTVL.

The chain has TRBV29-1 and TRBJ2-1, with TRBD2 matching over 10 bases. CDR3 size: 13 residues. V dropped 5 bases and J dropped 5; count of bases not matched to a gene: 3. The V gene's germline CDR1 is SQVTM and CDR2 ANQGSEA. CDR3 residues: CSVSGGADNEQFF. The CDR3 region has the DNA TGCAGCGTTAGCGGGGGGGCGGACAATGAGCAGTTCTTC.

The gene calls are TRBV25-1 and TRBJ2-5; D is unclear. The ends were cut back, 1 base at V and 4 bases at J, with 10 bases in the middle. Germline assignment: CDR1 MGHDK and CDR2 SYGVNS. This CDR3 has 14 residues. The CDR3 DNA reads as TGTGCCAGCAGTGAATCGGTGGGCCGAGAGACCCAGTACTTC. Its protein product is CASSESVGRETQYF.

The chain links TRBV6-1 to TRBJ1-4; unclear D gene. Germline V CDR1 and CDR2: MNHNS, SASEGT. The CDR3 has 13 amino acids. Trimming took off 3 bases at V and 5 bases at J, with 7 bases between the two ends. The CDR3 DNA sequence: TGTGCCAGCAGTGAGACTCTGAATGAAAAACTGTTTTTT. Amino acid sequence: CASSETLNEKLFF.

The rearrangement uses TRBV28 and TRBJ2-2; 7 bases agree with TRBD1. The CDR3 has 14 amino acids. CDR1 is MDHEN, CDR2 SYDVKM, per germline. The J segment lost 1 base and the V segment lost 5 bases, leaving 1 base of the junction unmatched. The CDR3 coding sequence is TGTGCCAGCAGTCGACAGGGGAACACCGGGGAGCTGTTTTTT. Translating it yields CASSRQGNTGELFF.

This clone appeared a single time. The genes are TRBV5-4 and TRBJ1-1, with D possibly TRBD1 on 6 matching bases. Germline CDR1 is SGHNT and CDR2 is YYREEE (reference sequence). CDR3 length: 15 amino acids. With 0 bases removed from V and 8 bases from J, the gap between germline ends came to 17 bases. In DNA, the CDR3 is TGTGCCAGCAGCTTGGGTGGACAGTTTTTACGCGAAGCTTTCTTT. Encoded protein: CASSLGGQFLREAFF. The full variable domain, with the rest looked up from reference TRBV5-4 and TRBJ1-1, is ETGVTQSPTHLIKTRGQQVTLRCSSQSGHNTVSWYQQALGQGPQFIFQYYREEENGRGNFPPRFSGLQFPNYSSELNVNALELDDSALYLCASSLGGQFLREAFFGQGTRLTVV.

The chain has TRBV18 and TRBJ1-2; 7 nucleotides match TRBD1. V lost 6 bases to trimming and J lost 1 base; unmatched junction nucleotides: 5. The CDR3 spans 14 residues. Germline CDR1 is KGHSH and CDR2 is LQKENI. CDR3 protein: CASSQTGVNYGYTF. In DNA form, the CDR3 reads TGTGCCAGCTCGCAAACAGGGGTTAACTATGGCTACACCTTC.

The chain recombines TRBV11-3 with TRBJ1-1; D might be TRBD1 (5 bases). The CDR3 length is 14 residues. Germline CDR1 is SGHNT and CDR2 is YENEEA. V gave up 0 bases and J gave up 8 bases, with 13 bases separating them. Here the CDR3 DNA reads TGTGCCAGCAGCTTAGATGGGGCTGAGGACGAAGCTTTCTTT. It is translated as CASSLDGAEDEAFF.

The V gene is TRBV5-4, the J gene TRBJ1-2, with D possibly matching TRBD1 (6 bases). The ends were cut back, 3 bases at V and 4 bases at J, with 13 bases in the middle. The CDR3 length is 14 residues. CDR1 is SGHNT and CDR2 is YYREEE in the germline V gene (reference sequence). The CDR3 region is CASSSSGTSYGYTF. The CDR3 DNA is TGTGCCAGCAGCTCCTCCGGGACATCCTATGGCTACACCTTC.

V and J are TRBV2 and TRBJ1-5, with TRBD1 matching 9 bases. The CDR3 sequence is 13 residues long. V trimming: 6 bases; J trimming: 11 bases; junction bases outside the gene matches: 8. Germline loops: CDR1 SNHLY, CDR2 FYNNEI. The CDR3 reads CASRGDRVSTQHF. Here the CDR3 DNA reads TGTGCCAGCAGGGGGGACAGGGTGTCGACCCAGCATTTT.

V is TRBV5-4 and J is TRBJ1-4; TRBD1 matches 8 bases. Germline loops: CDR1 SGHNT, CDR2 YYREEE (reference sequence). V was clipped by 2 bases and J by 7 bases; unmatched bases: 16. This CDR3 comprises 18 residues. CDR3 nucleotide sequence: TGTGCCAGCAGCTTAGCCGGGACAGGCCCTTCTAGTGGTGAAAAACTGTTTTTT. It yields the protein CASSLAGTGPSSGEKLFF.

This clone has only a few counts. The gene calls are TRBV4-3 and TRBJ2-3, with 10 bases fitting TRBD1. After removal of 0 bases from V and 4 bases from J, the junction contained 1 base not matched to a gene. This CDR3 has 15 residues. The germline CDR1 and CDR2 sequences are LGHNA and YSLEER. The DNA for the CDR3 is TGCGCCAGCAGCCAAGAAGGGACAGGGGCAGATACGCAGTATTTT. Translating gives CASSQEGTGADTQYF.

Here the CDR3 reads CSARHNYGYTF. The CDR3 region has the DNA TGCAGTGCTCGACATAACTATGGCTACACCTTC. The chain uses TRBV20-1 and TRBJ1-2; D unclear. The CDR3 loop spans 11 amino acids. V was shortened by 5 bases and J by 1 base, with 5 bases between the two germline ends. Germline V gives CDR1 DFQATT, CDR2 SNEGSKA (reference sequence).

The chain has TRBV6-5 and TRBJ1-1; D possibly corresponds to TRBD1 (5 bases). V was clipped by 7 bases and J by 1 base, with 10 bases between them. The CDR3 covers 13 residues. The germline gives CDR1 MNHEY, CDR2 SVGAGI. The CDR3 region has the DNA TGTGCCAGCACCCGGGGGACGAACACTGAAGCTTTCTTT. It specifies CASTRGTNTEAFF.

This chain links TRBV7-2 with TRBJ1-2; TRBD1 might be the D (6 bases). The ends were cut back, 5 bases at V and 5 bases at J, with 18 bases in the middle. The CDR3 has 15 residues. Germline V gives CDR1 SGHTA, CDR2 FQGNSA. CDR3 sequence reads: CASSTAGGPSYGYTF. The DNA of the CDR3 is TGTGCCAGCAGCACGGCCGGGGGGCCTAGTTATGGCTACACCTTC.

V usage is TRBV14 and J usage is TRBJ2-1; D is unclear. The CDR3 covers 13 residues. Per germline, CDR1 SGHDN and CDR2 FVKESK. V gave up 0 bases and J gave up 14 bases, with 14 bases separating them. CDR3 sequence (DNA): TGTGCCAGCAGCCAAGAGCGGTTTAGCCCGGAGTTCTTC. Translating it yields CASSQERFSPEFF.